Listed below are T cell receptor beta chains from one sample, sequenced in a study of shared clonotypes between healthy human individuals. Measured with immunoSEQ multiplex PCR; TCRdb has only the in-frame clones, and not every one. Of about 640,000 clones listed, roughly 70% are singletons. The sample consisted of memory CD4+ T cells sorted from blood. Receptors were obtained from a woman under 40 in good health. Both conserved end residues are part of each CDR3. A D gene is named only where the DNA matches it firmly. Rows may omit the clone size; those that give it use once, few, many or a size class.

D gene: -
clone size: -
V gene: TRBV25-1
J gene: TRBJ2-7
CDR3 DNA: TGTGCCAGCAGTGAATACAGCCACGAGCAGTACTTC
CDR3 protein: CASSEYSHEQYF

D gene: -
clone size: -
V gene: TRBV29-1
J gene: TRBJ2-7
CDR3 DNA: TGCAGCGTTGATAGGGGAGGCGAGCAGTACTTC
CDR3 protein: CSVDRGGEQYF

D gene: TRBD2
clone size: -
V gene: TRBV9
J gene: TRBJ2-7
CDR3 DNA: TGTGCCAGCAGCGTGCAAGCGGGAGATCCCTCATACGAGCAGTACTTC
CDR3 protein: CASSVQAGDPSYEQYF

D gene: -
clone size: once
V gene: TRBV9
J gene: TRBJ1-1
CDR3 DNA: TGTGCCAGCAGCGTACAGGACAACACTGAAGCTTTCTTT
CDR3 protein: CASSVQDNTEAFF

D gene: -
clone size: -
V gene: TRBV2
J gene: TRBJ1-1
CDR3 DNA: TGTGCCAGCAGTCGCGACCTGAACACTGAAGCTTTCTTT
CDR3 protein: CASSRDLNTEAFF

D gene: -
clone size: few
V gene: TRBV5-6
J gene: TRBJ2-7
CDR3 DNA: TGTGCCAGCAGCTTGACGTGGACCGCCTACGAGCAGTACTTC
CDR3 protein: CASSLTWTAYEQYF

D gene: TRBD2
clone size: -
V gene: TRBV5-1
J gene: TRBJ2-3
CDR3 DNA: TGCGCCAGCAGCTGGGGGACTAGCGGGGGCACAGATACGCAGTATTTT
CDR3 protein: CASSWGTSGGTDTQYF

D gene: TRBD2
clone size: -
V gene: TRBV28
J gene: TRBJ2-7
CDR3 DNA: TGTGCCAGCTTGGGACTAGCGGGTTTGCAGTACTTC
CDR3 protein: CASLGLAGLQYF

D gene: TRBD2
clone size: -
V gene: TRBV30
J gene: TRBJ2-7
CDR3 DNA: TGTGCCTGGAGACGCGGGAGCGAAGATGAGCAGTACTTC
CDR3 protein: CAWRRGSEDEQYF

D gene: -
clone size: few
V gene: TRBV28
J gene: TRBJ2-4
CDR3 DNA: TGTGCCAGCAGGGACGACAACAGAAACATTCAGTACTTC
CDR3 protein: CASRDDNRNIQYF

D gene: -
clone size: -
V gene: TRBV7-9
J gene: TRBJ1-1
CDR3 DNA: TGTGCCAGCAGCTTAGTTTTTGGGGGGCGAACTGAAGCTTTCTTT
CDR3 protein: CASSLVFGGRTEAFF

D gene: TRBD1
clone size: -
V gene: TRBV19
J gene: TRBJ2-5
CDR3 DNA: TGTGCCAGTAGGGACAGGCCGTACCAAGAGACCCAGTACTTC
CDR3 protein: CASRDRPYQETQYF

D gene: -
clone size: few
V gene: TRBV28
J gene: TRBJ1-4
CDR3 DNA: TGTGCCAGCAGTCCCTATGGGGGCAGGGATAAAAAACTGTTTTTT
CDR3 protein: CASSPYGGRDKKLFF

D gene: -
clone size: -
V gene: TRBV6-1
J gene: TRBJ1-1
CDR3 DNA: TGTGCCATAGGGGGTTTGAACACTGAAGCTTTCTTT
CDR3 protein: CAIGGLNTEAFF

D gene: TRBD2
clone size: -
V gene: TRBV19
J gene: TRBJ2-1
CDR3 DNA: TGTGCCAGTACCGACTTAGCGGGAGGGCGGGACAATGAGCAGTTCTTC
CDR3 protein: CASTDLAGGRDNEQFF

D gene: TRBD2
clone size: -
V gene: TRBV4-2
J gene: TRBJ2-3
CDR3 DNA: TGTGCCAGCAGCCAAGATTGGCGACGAGGACTAGCGGCCCCTAGCACAGATACGCAGTATTTT
CDR3 protein: CASSQDWRRGLAAPSTDTQYF

D gene: -
clone size: -
V gene: TRBV10-1
J gene: TRBJ2-5
CDR3 DNA: TGCGCCAGCAGTTTCGGGGGTCCACAAGAGACCCAGTACTTC
CDR3 protein: CASSFGGPQETQYF

D gene: TRBD2
clone size: -
V gene: TRBV7-9
J gene: TRBJ2-7
CDR3 DNA: TGTGCCAGCAGCTCTAGCGGGAGGGCCACTCACGAGCAGTACTTC
CDR3 protein: CASSSSGRATHEQYF

D gene: -
clone size: -
V gene: TRBV27
J gene: TRBJ2-2
CDR3 DNA: TGTGCCAGCAGGTTAGGGGCGAACACCGGGGAGCTGTTTTTT
CDR3 protein: CASRLGANTGELFF

D gene: TRBD1
clone size: -
V gene: TRBV9
J gene: TRBJ1-5
CDR3 DNA: TGTGCCAGCAGCGAGGGGACAGGGGTCAACAATCAGCCCCAGCATTTT
CDR3 protein: CASSEGTGVNNQPQHF

D gene: TRBD1
clone size: -
V gene: TRBV18
J gene: TRBJ1-2
CDR3 DNA: TGTGCCAGCTCACCGGACAGGGATTATGGCTACACCTTC
CDR3 protein: CASSPDRDYGYTF

D gene: -
clone size: -
V gene: TRBV11-1
J gene: TRBJ2-7
CDR3 DNA: TGTGCCAGCAGCTTCCCCTCTCCCGAGCAGTACTTC
CDR3 protein: CASSFPSPEQYF

D gene: -
clone size: -
V gene: TRBV6-1
J gene: TRBJ1-2
CDR3 DNA: TGTGCCAGCAGTGATTGGGGGACGATGGATGGCTACACCTTC
CDR3 protein: CASSDWGTMDGYTF

D gene: -
clone size: -
V gene: TRBV14
J gene: TRBJ2-2
CDR3 DNA: TGTGCCAGCAGCGTCCAGACCCCCAACACCGGGGAGCTGTTTTTT
CDR3 protein: CASSVQTPNTGELFF

D gene: -
clone size: once
V gene: TRBV18
J gene: TRBJ1-5
CDR3 DNA: TGTGCCAGCTCACCAACTTGGGACGGAAATCAGCCCCAGCATTTT
CDR3 protein: CASSPTWDGNQPQHF

D gene: -
clone size: few
V gene: TRBV6-5
J gene: TRBJ2-2
CDR3 DNA: TGTGCCAGCAGTTACGGCGGGGCCCGGAACACCGGGGAGCTGTTTTTT
CDR3 protein: CASSYGGARNTGELFF

D gene: TRBD1
clone size: -
V gene: TRBV28
J gene: TRBJ1-5
CDR3 DNA: TGTGCCAGCAAGGGAAACAGGGGGCCTGTTCAGCCCCAGCATTTT
CDR3 protein: CASKGNRGPVQPQHF

D gene: TRBD2
clone size: -
V gene: TRBV2
J gene: TRBJ2-7
CDR3 DNA: TGTGCCAGCAGTGAATGGACTAGCGGGAGCTACGAGCAGTACTTC
CDR3 protein: CASSEWTSGSYEQYF

D gene: -
clone size: few
V gene: TRBV11-3
J gene: TRBJ1-1
CDR3 DNA: TGTGCCAGCAGCCTAAGGTCAGGGTTGAACACTGAAGCTTTCTTT
CDR3 protein: CASSLRSGLNTEAFF